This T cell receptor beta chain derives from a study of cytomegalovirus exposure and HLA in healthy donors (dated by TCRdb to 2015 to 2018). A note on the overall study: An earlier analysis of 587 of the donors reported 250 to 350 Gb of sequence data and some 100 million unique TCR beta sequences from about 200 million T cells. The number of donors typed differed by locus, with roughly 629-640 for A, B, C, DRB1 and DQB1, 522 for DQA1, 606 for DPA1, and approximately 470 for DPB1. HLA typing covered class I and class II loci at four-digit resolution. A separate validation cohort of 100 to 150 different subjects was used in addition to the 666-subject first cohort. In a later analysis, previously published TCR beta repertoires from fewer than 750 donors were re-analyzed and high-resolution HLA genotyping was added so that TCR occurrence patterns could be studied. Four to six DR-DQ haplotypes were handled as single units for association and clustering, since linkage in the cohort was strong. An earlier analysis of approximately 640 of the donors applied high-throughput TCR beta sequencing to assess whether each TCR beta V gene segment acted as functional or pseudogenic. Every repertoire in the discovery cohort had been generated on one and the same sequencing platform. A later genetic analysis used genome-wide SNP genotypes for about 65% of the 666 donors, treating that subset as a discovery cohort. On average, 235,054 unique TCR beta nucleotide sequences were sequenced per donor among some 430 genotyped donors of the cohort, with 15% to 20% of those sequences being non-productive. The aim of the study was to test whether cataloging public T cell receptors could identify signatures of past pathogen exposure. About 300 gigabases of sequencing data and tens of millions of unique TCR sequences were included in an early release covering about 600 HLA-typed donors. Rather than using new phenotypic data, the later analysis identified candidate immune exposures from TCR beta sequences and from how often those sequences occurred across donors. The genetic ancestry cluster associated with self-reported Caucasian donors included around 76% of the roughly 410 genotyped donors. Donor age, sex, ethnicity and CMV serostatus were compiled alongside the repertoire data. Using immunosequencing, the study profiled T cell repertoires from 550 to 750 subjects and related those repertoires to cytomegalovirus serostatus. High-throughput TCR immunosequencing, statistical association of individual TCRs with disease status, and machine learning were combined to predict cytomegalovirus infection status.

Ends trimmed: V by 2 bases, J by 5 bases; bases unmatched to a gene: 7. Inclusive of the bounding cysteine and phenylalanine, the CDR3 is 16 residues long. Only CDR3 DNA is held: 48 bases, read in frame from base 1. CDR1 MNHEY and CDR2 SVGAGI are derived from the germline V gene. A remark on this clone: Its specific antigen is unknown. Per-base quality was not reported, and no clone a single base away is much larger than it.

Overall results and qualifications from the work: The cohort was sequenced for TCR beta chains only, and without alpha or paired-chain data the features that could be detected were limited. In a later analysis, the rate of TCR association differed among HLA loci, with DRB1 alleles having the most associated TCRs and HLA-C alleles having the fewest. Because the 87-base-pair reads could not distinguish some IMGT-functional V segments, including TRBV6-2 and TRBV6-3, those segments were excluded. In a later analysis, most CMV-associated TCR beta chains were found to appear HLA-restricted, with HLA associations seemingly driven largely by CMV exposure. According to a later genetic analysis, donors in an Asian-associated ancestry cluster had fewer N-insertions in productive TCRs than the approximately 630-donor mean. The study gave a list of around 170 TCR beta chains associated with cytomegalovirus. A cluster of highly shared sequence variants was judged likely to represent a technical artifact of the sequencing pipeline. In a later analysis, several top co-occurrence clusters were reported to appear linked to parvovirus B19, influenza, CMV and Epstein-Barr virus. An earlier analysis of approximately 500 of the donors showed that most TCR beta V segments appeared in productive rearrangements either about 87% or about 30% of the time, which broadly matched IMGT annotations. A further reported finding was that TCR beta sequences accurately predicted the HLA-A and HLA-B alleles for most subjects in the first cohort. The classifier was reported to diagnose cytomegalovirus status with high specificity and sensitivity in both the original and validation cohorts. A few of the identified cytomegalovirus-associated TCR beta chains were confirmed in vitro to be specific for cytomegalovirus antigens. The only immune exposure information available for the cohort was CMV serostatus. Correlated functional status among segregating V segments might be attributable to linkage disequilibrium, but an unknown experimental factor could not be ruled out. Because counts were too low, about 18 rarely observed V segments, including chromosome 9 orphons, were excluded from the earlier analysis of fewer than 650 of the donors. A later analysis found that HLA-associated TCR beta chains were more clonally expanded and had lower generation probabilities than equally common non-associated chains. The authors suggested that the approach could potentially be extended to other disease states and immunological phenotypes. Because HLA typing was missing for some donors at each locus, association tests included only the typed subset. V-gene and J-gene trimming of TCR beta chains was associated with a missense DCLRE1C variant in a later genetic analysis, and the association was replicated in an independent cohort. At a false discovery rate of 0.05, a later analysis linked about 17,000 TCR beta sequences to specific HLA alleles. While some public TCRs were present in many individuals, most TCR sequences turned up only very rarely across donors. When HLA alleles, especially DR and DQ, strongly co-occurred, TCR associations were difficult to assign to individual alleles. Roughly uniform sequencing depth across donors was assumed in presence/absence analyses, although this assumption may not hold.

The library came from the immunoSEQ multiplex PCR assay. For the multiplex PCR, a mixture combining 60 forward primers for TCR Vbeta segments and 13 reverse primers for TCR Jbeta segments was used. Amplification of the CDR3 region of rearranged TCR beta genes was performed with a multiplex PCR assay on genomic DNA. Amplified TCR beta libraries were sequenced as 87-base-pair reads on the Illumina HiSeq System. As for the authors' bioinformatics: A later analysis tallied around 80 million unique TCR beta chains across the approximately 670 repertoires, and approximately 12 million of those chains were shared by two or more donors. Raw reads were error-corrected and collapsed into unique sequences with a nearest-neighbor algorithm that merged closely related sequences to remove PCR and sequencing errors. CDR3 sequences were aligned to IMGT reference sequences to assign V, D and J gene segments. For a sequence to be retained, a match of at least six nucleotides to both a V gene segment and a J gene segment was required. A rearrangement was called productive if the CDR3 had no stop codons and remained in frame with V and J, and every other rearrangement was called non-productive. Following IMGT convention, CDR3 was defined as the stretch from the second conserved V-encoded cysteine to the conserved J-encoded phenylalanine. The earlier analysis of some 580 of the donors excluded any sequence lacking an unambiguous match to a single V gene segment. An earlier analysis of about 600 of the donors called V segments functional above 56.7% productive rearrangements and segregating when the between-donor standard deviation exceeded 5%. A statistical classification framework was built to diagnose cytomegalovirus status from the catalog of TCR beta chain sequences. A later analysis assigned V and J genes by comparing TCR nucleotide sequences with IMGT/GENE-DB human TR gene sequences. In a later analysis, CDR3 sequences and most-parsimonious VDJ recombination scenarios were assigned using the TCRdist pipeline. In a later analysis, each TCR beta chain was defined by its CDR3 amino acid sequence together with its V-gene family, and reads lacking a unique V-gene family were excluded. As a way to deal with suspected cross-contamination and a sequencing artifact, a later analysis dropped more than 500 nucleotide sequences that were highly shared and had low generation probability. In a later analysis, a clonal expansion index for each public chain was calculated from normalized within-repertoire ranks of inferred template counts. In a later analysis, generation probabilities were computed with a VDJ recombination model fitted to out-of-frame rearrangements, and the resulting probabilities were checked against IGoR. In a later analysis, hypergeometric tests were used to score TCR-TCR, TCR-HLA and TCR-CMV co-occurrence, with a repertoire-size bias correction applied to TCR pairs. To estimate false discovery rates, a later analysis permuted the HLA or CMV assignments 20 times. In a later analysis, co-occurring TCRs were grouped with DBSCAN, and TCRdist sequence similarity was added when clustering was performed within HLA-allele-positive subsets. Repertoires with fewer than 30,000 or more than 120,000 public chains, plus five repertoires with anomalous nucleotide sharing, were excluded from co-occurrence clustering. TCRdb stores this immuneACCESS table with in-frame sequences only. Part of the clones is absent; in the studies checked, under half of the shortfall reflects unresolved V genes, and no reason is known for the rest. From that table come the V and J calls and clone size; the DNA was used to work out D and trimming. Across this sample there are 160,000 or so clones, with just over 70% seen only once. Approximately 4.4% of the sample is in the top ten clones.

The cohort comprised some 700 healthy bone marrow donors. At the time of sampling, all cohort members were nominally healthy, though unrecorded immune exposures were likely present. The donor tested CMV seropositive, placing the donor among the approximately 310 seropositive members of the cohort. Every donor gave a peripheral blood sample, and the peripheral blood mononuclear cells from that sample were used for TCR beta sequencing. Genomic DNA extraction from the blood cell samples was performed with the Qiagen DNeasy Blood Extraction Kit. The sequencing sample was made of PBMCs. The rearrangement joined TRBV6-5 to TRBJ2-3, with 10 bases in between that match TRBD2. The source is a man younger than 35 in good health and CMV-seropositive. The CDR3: CASSYRASGRVDTQYF. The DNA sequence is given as TGTGCCAGCAGTTACAGGGCTAGCGGGAGAGTAGATACGCAGTATTTT.